The 23 T cell receptor beta chains presented below share a single source sample, sequenced in a study of control samples from healthy donors and cancer patients. Profiling relied on immunoSEQ multiplex PCR, and the TCRdb table lists in-frame clones only, not all of them. The repertoire consists of around 53,000 clones, with around 90% occurring once and the leading ten covering over 11%. Sequenced: PBMCs. All receptors derive from a man between 60 and 70 years old with head and neck cancer.

V usage is TRBV9 and J usage is TRBJ1-1, with unresolved D. The V gene's germline CDR1 is SGDLS and CDR2 YYNGEE. With 4 bases removed from V and 1 base from J, the gap between germline ends came to 14 bases. The CDR3 totals 15 residues. CDR3 nucleotide sequence: TGTGCCAGCAGCCCCCACGGCGAGGCGAACACTGAAGCTTTCTTT. Protein product: CASSPHGEANTEAFF.

The V call is TRBV10-3, the J call TRBJ2-5, with D possibly TRBD2 on 5 matching bases. The CDR3 totals 14 residues. Trimming took off 5 bases at V and 3 bases at J, with 13 bases between the two ends. The germline gives CDR1 ENHRY, CDR2 SYGVKD. In DNA form, the CDR3 reads TGTGCCATCAGTAACCGGGATCATAAAGAGACCCAGTACTTC. This codes for CAISNRDHKETQYF.

This rearrangement joins TRBV2 to TRBJ1-2; no firm D call. V lost 6 bases, J lost 8 bases, and 13 bases lay in between. This CDR3 contains 12 residues. The V gene's germline CDR1 is SNHLY and CDR2 FYNNEI. CDR3 bases: TGTGCCAGCAGCCAGAGTTACAACGGCTACACCTTC. This encodes CASSQSYNGYTF.

This chain connects TRBV7-9 to TRBJ1-2; 8 bases line up with TRBD1. The J segment lost 4 bases and the V segment lost 4 bases, leaving 11 bases of the junction unmatched. CDR1 and CDR2 (germline): SEHNR, FQNEAQ (reference sequence). This CDR3 is built from 16 residues. The CDR3 loop is CASSSLPGGAGYGYTF. In DNA form, the CDR3 reads TGTGCCAGCAGCTCTTTGCCAGGGGGCGCGGGCTATGGCTACACCTTC.

This chain uses TRBV19 with TRBJ2-3; D not certain. CDR1 is LNHDA and CDR2 is SQIVND in the germline V gene (reference sequence). The germline V and J ends were trimmed by 8 bases and 0 bases, with 12 bases remaining between them. The CDR3 is 14 amino acids. This chain's CDR3 is CASGAKRSTDTQYF. The CDR3 DNA reads as TGTGCCAGTGGCGCCAAAAGAAGCACAGATACGCAGTATTTT.

This chain joins TRBV9 and TRBJ2-7; TRBD2 agrees at 10 bases. Trimming removed 0 bases from V and 6 bases from J; junction bases left unmatched: 6. The CDR3 loop spans 15 amino acids. The germline gives CDR1 SGDLS, CDR2 YYNGEE. In nucleotides, the CDR3 is TGTGCCAGCAGCGTAGAAAGCGGGGGGGCTTCCGAGCAGTACTTC. It specifies CASSVESGGASEQYF.

V gene TRBV24-1 combines with J gene TRBJ2-5, with TRBD1 identical over 9 bases. This CDR3 region has 16 residues. Germline loops: CDR1 KGHDR, CDR2 SFDVKD. Trimming removed 9 bases from V and 1 base from J; junction bases left unmatched: 11. The CDR3 DNA is TGTGCCACCGCCATCGGGACAGGGAAATTCCAAGAGACCCAGTACTTC. Its translation is CATAIGTGKFQETQYF.

The CDR3 nucleotides read TGTGCCAGCAAGACTAGCGGGCCCTACGAGCAGTACTTC. Translated, it gives CASKTSGPYEQYF. J is TRBJ2-7 and V is TRBV6-5; 10 bases line up with TRBD2. V trimming: 7 bases; J trimming: 2 bases; junction bases outside the gene matches: 2. There are 13 residues in the CDR3. Germline loops: CDR1 MNHEY, CDR2 SVGAGI.

This chain links TRBV24-1 with TRBJ1-2; 9 bases are a match to TRBD1. The CDR3 has 15 residues. Trimming removed 4 bases from V and 8 bases from J; junction bases left unmatched: 10. Germline loops: CDR1 KGHDR, CDR2 SFDVKD. The CDR3 DNA reads as TGTGCCACCAGTGACACCGGGACAGGGTGGAGGGGCTACACCTTC. Translating it yields CATSDTGTGWRGYTF.

This clone appeared once. The rearrangement links TRBV19 to TRBJ1-1; TRBD1 might be the D (6 bases). The CDR3 is 16 amino acids. Germline V gene data show CDR1 as LNHDA and CDR2 as SQIVND (reference sequence). Trimming stripped 6 bases from V and 8 bases from J, with 25 bases between. The CDR3 spells CASRKPTGSHSKEAFF. CDR3 nucleotides: TGTGCCAGTAGGAAGCCTACAGGGAGTCATTCGAAGGAAGCTTTCTTT. Supplemented by reference TRBV19 and TRBJ1-1, the full variable domain reads DGGITQSPKYLFRKEGQNVTLSCEQNLNHDAMYWYRQDPGQGLRLIYYSQIVNDFQKGDIAEGYSVSREKKESFPLTVTSAQKNPTAFYLCASRKPTGSHSKEAFFGQGTRLTVV.

The chain has TRBV29-1 and TRBJ2-5; D uncertain. The CDR3 spans 13 residues. Germline loops: CDR1 SQVTM, CDR2 ANQGSEA. V was cut by 4 bases and J by 1 base, with 10 bases left in between. The CDR3 is CSVGEGLQETQYF. The CDR3 region has the DNA TGCAGCGTTGGAGAAGGGCTCCAAGAGACCCAGTACTTC.

The chain has TRBV9 and TRBJ2-5, with TRBD2 as a possible D gene (5 bases). From germline, CDR1 is SGDLS and CDR2 YYNGEE. This CDR3 region has 11 residues. The chain's CDR3 is CGGEPQETQYF. The CDR3 region has the DNA TGTGGGGGAGAGCCCCAAGAGACCCAGTACTTC.

The chain is built from TRBV18 and TRBJ1-5, with a possible D match to TRBD1 (5 bases). In germline, CDR1 is KGHSH, CDR2 LQKENI. The V and J ends lost 6 bases and 3 bases respectively, with 9 bases between them. The CDR3 runs to 13 residues. The CDR3 sequence is CASSGGNNQPQHF. The CDR3 DNA is TGTGCCAGCTCCGGGGGTAACAATCAGCCCCAGCATTTT.

This clone has only a few counts. V usage is TRBV2 and J usage is TRBJ1-2; D remains ambiguous. Germline assignment: CDR1 SNHLY and CDR2 FYNNEI. The CDR3 totals 13 residues. V gave up 7 bases and J gave up 1 base, with 10 bases separating them. Here the CDR3 DNA reads TGTGCCAGCATCATTGGGTTTAACTATGGCTACACCTTC. Protein sequence: CASIIGFNYGYTF.

The chain is built from TRBV28 and TRBJ2-3, with D possibly TRBD2 on 6 matching bases. From germline, CDR1 is MDHEN and CDR2 SYDVKM. The ends were cut back, 6 bases at V and 4 bases at J, with 17 bases in the middle. CDR3 length equals 15 residues. As DNA, the CDR3 is TGTGCCAGCAGCACGGCAGGGACTCCCCCAGATACGCAGTATTTT. The encoded protein is CASSTAGTPPDTQYF.

The chain joins TRBV7-9 to TRBJ2-5, with 9 bases fitting TRBD1. The V gene's germline CDR1 is SEHNR and CDR2 FQNEAQ (reference sequence). V dropped 5 bases and J dropped 5; count of bases not matched to a gene: 6. This CDR3 is built from 14 residues. In DNA form, the CDR3 reads TGTGCCAGCAGCAGAACAGGGGGCGCGGAGACCCAGTACTTC. It translates to CASSRTGGAETQYF.

The chain uses TRBV5-4 and TRBJ2-1; D not resolved. Trimming took 0 bases from V and 2 from J, leaving 6 bases between them. CDR1 and CDR2 from the germline V gene are SGHNT and YYREEE (reference sequence). The CDR3 runs to 14 residues. The chain's CDR3 is CASSLGQTYNEQFF. DNA of the CDR3: TGTGCCAGCAGCTTGGGTCAGACCTACAATGAGCAGTTCTTC.

In its sample, this clone was seen a few times. The chain joins TRBV6-2 or TRBV6-3 to TRBJ2-7; TRBD1 matches at 9 bases. Germline assignment: CDR1 MNHEY and CDR2 SVGEGT. Unmatched junction bases numbered 8, after V lost 5 bases and J lost 6 bases. The CDR3 extends over 14 amino acids. CDR3 bases: TGTGCCAGCAGTCCCGGGACAGGGACCGGCGAGCAGTACTTC. It is translated as CASSPGTGTGEQYF.

This clone was picked up a small number of times. The chain joins TRBV6-4 to TRBJ2-4, with D possibly being TRBD2 (5 bases). The CDR3 runs to 17 residues. Trimming cost V 3 bases and J 3 bases, with 18 bases left between them. Germline CDR1 is MRHNA and CDR2 is SNTAGT. The CDR3 DNA sequence: TGTGCCAGCAGTGAAAAGGAGGCCCCTCGCAACAAAAACATTCAGTACTTC. This gives the protein CASSEKEAPRNKNIQYF.

V and J are TRBV7-2 and TRBJ1-1; TRBD1 might be the D (5 bases). The ends were cut back, 2 bases at V and 8 bases at J, with 15 bases in the middle. This CDR3 contains 14 residues. Germline loops: CDR1 SGHTA, CDR2 FQGNSA. This chain's CDR3 is CASSLQSEGTEAFF. CDR3 nucleotide sequence: TGTGCCAGCAGCTTACAATCGGAAGGGACCGAAGCTTTCTTT.

V usage is TRBV4-2 and J usage is TRBJ1-1; D unresolved. Trimming cost V 0 bases and J 1 base, with 15 bases left between them. This CDR3 has 17 amino acids. Germline V gene data show CDR1 as LGHNA and CDR2 as YNFKEQ. In nucleotides, the CDR3 is TGTGCCAGCAGCCAAGACATCGGTATGCCCGGGAACACTGAAGCTTTCTTT. Protein sequence: CASSQDIGMPGNTEAFF.

CDR3 protein: CASSLHSGDGDTQYF. The CDR3 DNA reads as TGTGCCAGCAGCTTACACTCCGGCGATGGAGATACGCAGTATTTT. This chain links TRBV7-3 with TRBJ2-3; D is ambiguous. Deletions cut 2 bases from V and 5 bases from J, with 14 bases between. The CDR3 has 15 residues. CDR1 and CDR2 (germline): SGHTA, FQGTGA. Looking up the rest from reference TRBV7-3 and TRBJ2-3 gives the full variable domain: GAGVSQTPSNKVTEKGKYVELRCDPISGHTALYWYRQSLGQGPEFLIYFQGTGAADDSGLPNDRFFAVRPEGSVSTLKIQRTERGDSAVYLCASSLHSGDGDTQYFGPGTRLTVL.

The CDR3 reads CASSPGTRTDTQYF. DNA of the CDR3: TGTGCCAGCAGCCCGGGGACTAGAACAGATACGCAGTATTTT. The J gene is TRBJ2-3, the V gene TRBV7-2, with TRBD2 matching 8 bases. V trimming: 5 bases; J trimming: 3 bases; junction bases outside the gene matches: 4. The CDR3 length is 14 residues. The germline CDR1 and CDR2 sequences are SGHTA and FQGNSA. Supplemented by reference TRBV7-2 and TRBJ2-3, the full variable domain reads GAGVSQSPSNKVTEKGKDVELRCDPISGHTALYWYRQSLGQGLEFLIYFQGNSAPDKSGLPSDRFSAERTGGSVSTLTIQRTQQEDSAVYLCASSPGTRTDTQYFGPGTRLTVL.